Here is one T cell receptor beta chain with its context. Its antigen is not identified. The sample's treatment: approximately 9-day PBMC culture with coronavirus spike peptide pools or control peptides (ViraFEST assay). An Oncomine TCR Beta short-read assay was used to sequence the DNA from cultured CD4+ T cells. TCRdb re-called the PCR reads through MiXCR, storing one row per CDR3 protein. There are approximately 24,000 distinct CDR3 sequences in the sample; less than 50% occur only once, and approximately 11% lies in the top ten. This specimen comes from a study of vaccination and CD4 T cells after COVID-19. Turning to the study itself: The convalescent group had six males, four females, seven Caucasians, two Asians, one multiracial. Overlapping SARS-CoV-2, HCoV-NL63, HCoV-OC43 and HCoV-229E spike peptides stimulated the cells.

Study-wide points: Post-vaccination reactive clonotypes (median approximately 38) did not differ significantly from post-infection (approximately 22).

This CDR3 has 12 amino acids. Between the trimmed V and J ends, which lost 5 bases and 0 bases, there was a span of 3 bases. Germline CDR1 is LNHDA and CDR2 is SQIVND (reference sequence). The receptor's source is a human donor who had recovered from COVID-19. The J gene is TRBJ2-3, the V gene TRBV19, with D unclear. Input material: CD4+ T cells from blood, cultured in vitro. CDR3 amino acids: CASSPSTDTQYF. Here the CDR3 DNA reads TGTGCCAGTAGTCCCAGCACAGATACGCAGTATTTT.